This TCR beta chain was retrieved from a study of human versus mouse CDR3 diversity and MHC coevolution. Method: immunoSEQ multiplex PCR; TCRdb's copy keeps in-frame clones and lacks some. The sample contains some 80,000 clones, roughly 90% of which appear only once. Study-level results: Mice had fewer CDR3 deletions and insertions than humans on average.

Germline V lookup: CDR1 MRHNA, CDR2 SNTAGT. V was pared by 5 bases and J by 5 bases, with 14 bases between. There are 14 residues in the CDR3. This clone has just a few counts. Its target is not known. Naive CD4 T cells, CD45RO-negative and CD62L-positive, were flow-sorted from PBMCs. The chain links TRBV6-4 to TRBJ2-3, with D tentatively TRBD2 (6 bases). The sequenced material came from naive CD4+ T cells from blood. Subset here: CD45RO-negative CD62L-positive naive CD4 T cells. The source is a person aged 30 to 69 in good health. The CDR3 DNA sequence: TGTGCCAGCAGTATGACCATGGGGGGAGATACGCAGTATTTT. This encodes CASSMTMGGDTQYF.